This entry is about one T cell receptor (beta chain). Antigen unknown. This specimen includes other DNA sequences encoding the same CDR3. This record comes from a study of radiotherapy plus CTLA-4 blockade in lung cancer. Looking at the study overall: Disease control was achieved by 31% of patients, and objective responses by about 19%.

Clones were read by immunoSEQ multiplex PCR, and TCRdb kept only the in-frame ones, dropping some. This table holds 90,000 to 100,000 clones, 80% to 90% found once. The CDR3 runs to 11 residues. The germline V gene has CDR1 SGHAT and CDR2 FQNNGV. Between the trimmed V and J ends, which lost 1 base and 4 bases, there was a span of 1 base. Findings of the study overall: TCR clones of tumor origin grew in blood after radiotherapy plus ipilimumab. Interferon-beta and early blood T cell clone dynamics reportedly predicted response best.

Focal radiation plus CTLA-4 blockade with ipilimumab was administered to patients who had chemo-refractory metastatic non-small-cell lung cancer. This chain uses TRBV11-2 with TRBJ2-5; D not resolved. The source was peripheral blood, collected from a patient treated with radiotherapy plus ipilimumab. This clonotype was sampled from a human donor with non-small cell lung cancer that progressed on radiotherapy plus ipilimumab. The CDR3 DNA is TGTGCCAGCAGCTTAGGAGAGACCCAGTACTTC. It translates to CASSLGETQYF.